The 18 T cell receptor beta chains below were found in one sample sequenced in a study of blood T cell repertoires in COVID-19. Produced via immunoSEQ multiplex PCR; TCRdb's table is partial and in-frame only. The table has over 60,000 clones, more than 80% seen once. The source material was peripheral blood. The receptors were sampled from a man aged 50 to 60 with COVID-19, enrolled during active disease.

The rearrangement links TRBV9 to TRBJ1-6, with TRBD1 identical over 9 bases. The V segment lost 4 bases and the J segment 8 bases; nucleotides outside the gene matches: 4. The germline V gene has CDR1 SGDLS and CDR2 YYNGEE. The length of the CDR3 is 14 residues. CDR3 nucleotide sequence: TGTGCCAGCAGCCGTGACAGGGGGGATTCACCCCTCCACTTT. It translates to CASSRDRGDSPLHF. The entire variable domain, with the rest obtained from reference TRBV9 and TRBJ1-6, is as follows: DSGVTQTPKHLITATGQRVTLRCSPRSGDLSVYWYQQSLDQGLQFLIQYYNGEERAKGNILERFSAQQFPDLHSELNLSSLELGDSALYFCASSRDRGDSPLHFGNGTRLTVT.

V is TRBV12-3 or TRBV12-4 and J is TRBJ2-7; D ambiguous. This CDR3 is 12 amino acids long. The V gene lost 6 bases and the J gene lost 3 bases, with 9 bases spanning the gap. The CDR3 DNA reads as TGTGCCAGCAGCCGTGACATCTACGAGCAGTACTTC. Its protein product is CASSRDIYEQYF.

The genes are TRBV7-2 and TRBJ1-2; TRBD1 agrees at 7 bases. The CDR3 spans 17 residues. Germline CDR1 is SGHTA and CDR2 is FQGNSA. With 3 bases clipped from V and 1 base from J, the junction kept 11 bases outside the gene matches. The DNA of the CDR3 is TGTGCCAGCAGCTTTTTTGGCCGACAGGGCCTTAACTATGGCTACACCTTC. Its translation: CASSFFGRQGLNYGYTF.

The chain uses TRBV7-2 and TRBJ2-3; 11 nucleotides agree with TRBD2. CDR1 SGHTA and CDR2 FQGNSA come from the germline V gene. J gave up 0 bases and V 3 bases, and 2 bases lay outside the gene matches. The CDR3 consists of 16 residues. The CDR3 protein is CASSFRLAGSTDTQYF. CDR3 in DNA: TGTGCCAGCAGCTTTCGACTAGCGGGGAGCACAGATACGCAGTATTTT.

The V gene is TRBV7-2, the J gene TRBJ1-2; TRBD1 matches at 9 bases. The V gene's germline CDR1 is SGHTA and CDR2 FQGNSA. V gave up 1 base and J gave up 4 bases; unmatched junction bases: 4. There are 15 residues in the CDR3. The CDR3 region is CASSLVAQGAYGYTF. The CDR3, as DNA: TGTGCCAGCAGCTTAGTGGCACAGGGGGCCTATGGCTACACCTTC.

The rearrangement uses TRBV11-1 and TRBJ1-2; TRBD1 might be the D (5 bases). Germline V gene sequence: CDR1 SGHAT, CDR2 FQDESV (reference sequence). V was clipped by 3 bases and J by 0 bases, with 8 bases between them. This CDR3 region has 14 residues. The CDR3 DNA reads TGTGCCAGCAGCTTGGACACAGCTAACTATGGCTACACCTTC. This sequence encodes CASSLDTANYGYTF.

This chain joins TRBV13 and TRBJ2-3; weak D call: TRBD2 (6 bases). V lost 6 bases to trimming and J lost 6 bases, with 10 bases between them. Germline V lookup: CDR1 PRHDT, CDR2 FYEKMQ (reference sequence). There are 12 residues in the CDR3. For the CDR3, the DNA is TGTGCCAGCAGTTCAGGGAGGGATACGCAGTATTTT. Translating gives CASSSGRDTQYF.

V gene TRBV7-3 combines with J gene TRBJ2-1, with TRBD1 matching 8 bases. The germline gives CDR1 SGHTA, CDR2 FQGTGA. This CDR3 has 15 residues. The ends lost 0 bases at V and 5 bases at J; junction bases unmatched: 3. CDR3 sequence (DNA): TGTGCCAGCAGCTTAACTGGACAGGGCAACAATGAGCAGTTCTTC. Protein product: CASSLTGQGNNEQFF.

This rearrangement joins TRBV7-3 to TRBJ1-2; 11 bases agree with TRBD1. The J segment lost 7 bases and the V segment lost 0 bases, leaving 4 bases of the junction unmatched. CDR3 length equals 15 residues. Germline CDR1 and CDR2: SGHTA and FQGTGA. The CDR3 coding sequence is TGTGCCAGCAGCTTAACCGGGACAGGGGGAGGTGGCTACACCTTC. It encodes CASSLTGTGGGGYTF. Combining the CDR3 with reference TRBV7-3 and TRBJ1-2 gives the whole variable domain GAGVSQTPSNKVTEKGKYVELRCDPISGHTALYWYRQSLGQGPEFLIYFQGTGAADDSGLPNDRFFAVRPEGSVSTLKIQRTERGDSAVYLCASSLTGTGGGGYTFGSGTRLTVV.

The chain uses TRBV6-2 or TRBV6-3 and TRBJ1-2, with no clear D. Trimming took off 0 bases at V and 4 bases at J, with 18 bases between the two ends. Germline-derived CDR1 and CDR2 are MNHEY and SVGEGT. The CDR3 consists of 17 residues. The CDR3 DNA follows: TGTGCCAGCAGTTACTCCTCCCTCCGGCCGGACTCCTATGGCTACACCTTC. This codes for CASSYSSLRPDSYGYTF.

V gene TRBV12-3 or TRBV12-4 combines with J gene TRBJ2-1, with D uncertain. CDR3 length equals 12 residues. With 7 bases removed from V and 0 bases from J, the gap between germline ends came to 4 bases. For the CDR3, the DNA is TGTGCCAGCACCCGCTCCTACAATGAGCAGTTCTTC. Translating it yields CASTRSYNEQFF.

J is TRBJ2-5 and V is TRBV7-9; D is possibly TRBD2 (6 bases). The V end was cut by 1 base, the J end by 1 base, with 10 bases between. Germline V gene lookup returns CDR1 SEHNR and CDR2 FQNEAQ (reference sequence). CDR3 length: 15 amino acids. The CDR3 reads CASSLGTGSQETQYF. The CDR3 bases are TGTGCCAGCAGCTTAGGAACCGGGAGCCAAGAGACCCAGTACTTC.

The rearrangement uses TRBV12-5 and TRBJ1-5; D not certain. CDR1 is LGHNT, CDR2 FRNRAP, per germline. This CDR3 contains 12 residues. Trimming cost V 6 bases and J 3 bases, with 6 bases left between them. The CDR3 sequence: CASGPFNQPQHF. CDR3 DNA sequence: TGTGCTAGTGGCCCTTTCAATCAGCCCCAGCATTTT.

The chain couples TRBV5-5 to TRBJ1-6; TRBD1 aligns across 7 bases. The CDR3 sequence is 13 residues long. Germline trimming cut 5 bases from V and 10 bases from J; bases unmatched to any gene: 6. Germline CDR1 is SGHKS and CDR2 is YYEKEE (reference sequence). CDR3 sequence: CASRETGDSPLHF. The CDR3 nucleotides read TGTGCCAGCAGAGAAACAGGGGACTCACCCCTCCACTTT.

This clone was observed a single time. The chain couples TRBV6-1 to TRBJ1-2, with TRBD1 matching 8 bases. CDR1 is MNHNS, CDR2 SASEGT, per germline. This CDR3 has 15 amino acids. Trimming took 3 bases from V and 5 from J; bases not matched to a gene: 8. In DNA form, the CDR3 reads TGTGCCAGCAGTGATCGACAGGGGAGTAGATATGGCTACACCTTC. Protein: CASSDRQGSRYGYTF.

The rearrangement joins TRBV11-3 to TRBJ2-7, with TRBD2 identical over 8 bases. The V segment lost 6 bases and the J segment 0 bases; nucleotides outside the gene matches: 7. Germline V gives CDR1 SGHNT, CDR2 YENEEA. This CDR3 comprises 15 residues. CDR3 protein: CASSRGGKSSYEQYF. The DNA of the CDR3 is TGTGCCAGCAGTCGGGGGGGAAAAAGCTCCTACGAGCAGTACTTC.

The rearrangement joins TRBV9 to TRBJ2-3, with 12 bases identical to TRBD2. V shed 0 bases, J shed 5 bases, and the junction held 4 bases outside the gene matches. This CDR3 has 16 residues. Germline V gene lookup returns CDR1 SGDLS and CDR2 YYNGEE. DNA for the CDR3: TGTGCCAGCAGCGTAGCACTAGCGGGGGGCGAAGATACGCAGTATTTT. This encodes CASSVALAGGEDTQYF.

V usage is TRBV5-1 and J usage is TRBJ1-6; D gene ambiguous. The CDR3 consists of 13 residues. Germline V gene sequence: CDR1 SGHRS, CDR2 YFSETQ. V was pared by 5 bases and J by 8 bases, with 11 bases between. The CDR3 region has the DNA TGCGCCAGCAGTCGGAGGAGGGATTCACCCCTCCACTTT. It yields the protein CASSRRRDSPLHF.